This entry lists 32 T cell receptor beta chains sequenced from one sample in a study of T cell repertoires in cytomegalovirus infection. Antigens for these TCRs are unknown. TCRdb re-called the reads with MiXCR, one entry per CDR3 protein. Found here are hundreds of thousands of distinct CDR3 sequences, around 35% of them singletons; the top ten hold around a sixth. The sample here was cultured PBMCs, taken from culture after CMV antigen stimulation. These receptors came from a human donor in good health (CMV status not recorded). Some clones in this sample may be carry-over from other donors' samples.

V gene TRBV11-2 combines with J gene TRBJ2-1, with TRBD1 matching over 7 bases. CDR1 SGHAT and CDR2 FQNNGV come from the germline V gene. The CDR3 is made up of 16 amino acids. V lost 3 bases to trimming and J lost 5 bases; unmatched junction nucleotides: 10. The CDR3 sequence is CASSFTPGQHHNEQFF. The DNA of the CDR3 is TGTGCCAGCAGCTTTACACCGGGACAGCACCACAATGAGCAGTTCTTC.

This clonotype was picked up a small number of times. V gene TRBV20-1 combines with J gene TRBJ2-7; 8 nucleotides line up with TRBD1. CDR3 length equals 16 residues. Trimming at V came to 5 bases and at J to 1 base, leaving 13 bases not matched to a gene. Germline CDR1 reads DFQATT; CDR2 reads SNEGSKA (reference sequence). The CDR3 loop reads CSAEGGVQGASYEQYF. Written as DNA, the CDR3 is TGCAGTGCTGAGGGGGGCGTGCAGGGGGCTTCCTACGAGCAGTACTTC.

This clonotype has a handful of counts. The chain couples TRBV7-6 to TRBJ2-5, with D unresolved. CDR3 size: 15 residues. CDR1 and CDR2 (germline): SGHVS, FNYEAQ. V lost 5 bases and J 4 bases, leaving 17 bases between the germline ends. The CDR3 protein is CASSHSTIFRETQYF. As DNA, the CDR3 is TGTGCCAGCAGCCACTCGACCATATTCCGAGAGACCCAGTACTTC.

V is TRBV7-9 and J is TRBJ1-2, with TRBD1 matching 7 bases. V shed 4 bases and J 4 bases; nucleotides not matched to a gene: 6. There are 14 residues in the CDR3. Per the germline V gene, CDR1 is SEHNR and CDR2 is FQNEAQ (reference sequence). The CDR3 reads CASSSGQVIYGYTF. For the CDR3, the DNA is TGTGCCAGCAGCTCAGGACAGGTGATCTATGGCTACACCTTC.

This clonotype was counted at least ten times. The chain recombines TRBV7-2 with TRBJ2-3; the match to TRBD2 covers 9 bases. This CDR3 contains 15 residues. Trimming removed 5 bases from V and 8 bases from J; junction bases left unmatched: 11. The germline gives CDR1 SGHTA, CDR2 FQGNSA. CDR3 sequence reads: CASSILAGTTGTQYF. CDR3 DNA sequence: TGTGCCAGCAGCATCCTAGCGGGAACAACTGGTACGCAGTATTTT. The full variable domain, in which reference TRBV7-2 and TRBJ2-3 provide the parts outside the CDR3, is GAGVSQSPSNKVTEKGKDVELRCDPISGHTALYWYRQSLGQGLEFLIYFQGNSAPDKSGLPSDRFSAERTGGSVSTLTIQRTQQEDSAVYLCASSILAGTTGTQYFGPGTRLTVL.

V usage is TRBV20-1 and J usage is TRBJ2-5; TRBD2 might be the D (5 bases). The CDR3 runs to 15 residues. The germline gives CDR1 DFQATT, CDR2 SNEGSKA (reference sequence). The ends were cut back, 3 bases at V and 3 bases at J, with 17 bases in the middle. CDR3 region: CSAREVPGLKETQYF. The CDR3 bases are TGCAGTGCTAGGGAAGTACCGGGATTGAAAGAGACCCAGTACTTC.

This clonotype was counted between two and nine times. The chain combines TRBV20-1 with TRBJ2-1, with TRBD2 identical over 8 bases. CDR3 length: 19 residues. Germline V gene sequence: CDR1 DFQATT, CDR2 SNEGSKA (reference sequence). With V trimmed by 0 bases and J by 1 base, 14 bases remained unmatched. CDR3 nucleotide sequence: TGCAGTGCTAGAGATCCACTAGCGGCCGGACGAGGATCCTACAATGAGCAGTTCTTC. Its translation is CSARDPLAAGRGSYNEQFF.

This clonotype was seen at least ten times. V is TRBV7-2 and J is TRBJ2-3, with 12 nucleotides matching TRBD2. Germline lookup yields CDR1 SGHTA and CDR2 FQGNSA. The length of the CDR3 is 15 residues. Trimming cost V 1 base and J 8 bases; bases outside gene matches: 4. DNA for the CDR3: TGTGCCAGCAGCTTAGACGTACTAGCGGGGGGTACGCAGTATTTT. Protein product: CASSLDVLAGGTQYF.

The gene calls are TRBV5-1 and TRBJ2-1; the D gene is possibly TRBD2 (5 bases). The CDR3 is made up of 16 amino acids. Germline V CDR1 and CDR2: SGHRS, YFSETQ. Trimming took 1 base from V and 0 from J, leaving 11 bases between them. The DNA of the CDR3 is TGCGCCAGCAGCTTGACCGGACTGAGCTCCTACAATGAGCAGTTCTTC. Translation: CASSLTGLSSYNEQFF.

This clonotype turned up a few times. V gene TRBV7-8 combines with J gene TRBJ1-3, with unresolved D. The germline V and J ends were trimmed by 6 bases and 2 bases, with 8 bases remaining between them. This CDR3 contains 13 residues. Germline CDR1 is SGHVS and CDR2 is FQNEAQ. The CDR3 DNA is TGTGCCAGCAGGTCGGCGGCTGGAAACACCATATATTTT. Translated: CASRSAAGNTIYF.

CDR3 protein: CASSSRWDRGSETQYF. Written as DNA, the CDR3 is TGTGCCAGCAGCTCCCGTTGGGACAGGGGTAGCGAGACCCAGTACTTC. The chain has TRBV7-9 and TRBJ2-5, with 10 bases identical to TRBD1. In germline, CDR1 is SEHNR, CDR2 FQNEAQ (reference sequence). V was clipped by 4 bases and J by 5 bases; unmatched bases: 10. CDR3 size: 16 residues.

This rearrangement joins TRBV28 to TRBJ1-5; 7 nucleotides align to TRBD1. V shed 1 base and J 2 bases; nucleotides not matched to a gene: 8. The CDR3 contains 17 residues. Germline lookup yields CDR1 MDHEN and CDR2 SYDVKM. The CDR3 reads CASSLFRGLGGNQPQHF. The CDR3 bases are TGTGCCAGCAGTTTATTTAGGGGGCTGGGGGGCAATCAGCCCCAGCATTTT.

On this clonotype itself: One end of the junction is discordant with germline, which a read error may explain. The rearrangement links TRBV6-2 or TRBV6-3 to TRBJ2-1, with 10 nucleotides matching TRBD1. Germline V lookup: CDR1 MNHEY, CDR2 SVGEGT. The CDR3 contains 15 residues. This CDR3 reads CASSRGQGGYTEQFF. The CDR3 nucleotides are TGTGCCAGCAGTCGCGGACAGGGGGGTTACACTGAGCAGTTCTTC.

The chain carries TRBV30 and TRBJ2-1; maybe TRBD2 (5 bases). Germline V CDR1 and CDR2: GTSNPN, SVGIG (reference sequence). This CDR3 is built from 13 residues. V gave up 4 bases and J gave up 10 bases, with 17 bases separating them. The CDR3 loop reads CAWTPLLVVEQFF. CDR3 sequence (DNA): TGTGCCTGGACCCCCTTACTAGTGGTAGAGCAGTTCTTC. The whole variable domain, filled in from reference TRBV30 and TRBJ2-1, reads SQTIHQWPATLVQPVGSPLSLECTVEGTSNPNLYWYRQAAGRGLQLLFYSVGIGQISSEVPQNLSASRPQDRQFILSSKKLLLSDSGFYLCAWTPLLVVEQFFGPGTRLTVL.

The chain employs TRBV7-8 and TRBJ2-2; 7 bases are shared with TRBD2. Germline CDR1 SGHVS, CDR2 FQNEAQ. There are 16 residues in the CDR3. The junction had 13 bases not matched to a gene; V was cut back by 6 bases and J by 6 bases. CDR3 DNA sequence: TGTGCCAGCAGGGGAGGGTCCTTAGGAATCGCCGGGGAGCTGTTTTTT. Protein sequence: CASRGGSLGIAGELFF.

This clonotype was seen only a few times. The genes are TRBV4-1 and TRBJ2-1; D may be TRBD2 (6 bases). Germline V gene sequence: CDR1 MGHRA, CDR2 YSYEKL. V lost 6 bases and J lost 3, with 15 bases in between. The CDR3 covers 15 residues. The CDR3 bases are TGCGCCAGCAGGCCGCCGGGAGCGTACTACAATGAGCAGTTCTTC. Translating gives CASRPPGAYYNEQFF.

The CDR3 DNA follows: TGTGCCAGCAGCCCTCGCCGGGGACAGGGAGGGGGCACAGATACGCAGTATTTT. As protein: CASSPRRGQGGGTDTQYF. V is TRBV7-8 and J is TRBJ2-3; 9 bases map to TRBD1. Trimming at V came to 5 bases and at J to 1 base, leaving 13 bases not matched to a gene. The CDR3 is 18 residues long. Germline V gene sequence: CDR1 SGHVS, CDR2 FQNEAQ.

The chain recombines TRBV20-1 with TRBJ1-4; D is uncertain. CDR3 length: 13 residues. Trimming stripped 0 bases from V and 5 bases from J, with 7 bases between. The germline CDR1 and CDR2 sequences are DFQATT and SNEGSKA (reference sequence). The CDR3 loop is CSARDAGNEKLFF. The CDR3 DNA is TGCAGTGCTAGAGACGCCGGCAATGAAAAACTGTTTTTT.

This clonotype was detected a few times. V and J are TRBV4-1 and TRBJ2-5, with 10 bases fitting TRBD2. Germline values: CDR1 MGHRA, CDR2 YSYEKL. This CDR3 spans 17 amino acids. The ends lost 0 bases at V and 2 bases at J; junction bases unmatched: 6. CDR3 residues: CASSQDNLAGVQETQYF. The CDR3 DNA follows: TGCGCCAGCAGCCAAGATAACCTAGCGGGGGTTCAAGAGACCCAGTACTTC.

This clonotype was counted between two and nine times. The rearrangement uses TRBV7-8 and TRBJ1-4; D gene ambiguous. CDR1 is SGHVS and CDR2 is FQNEAQ in the germline V gene. The germline V and J ends were trimmed by 0 bases and 2 bases, with 13 bases remaining between them. The CDR3 contains 17 residues. In DNA, the CDR3 is TGTGCCAGCAGCTTAGCGAGGCAGGCCCCCACTAATGAAAAACTGTTTTTT. This codes for CASSLARQAPTNEKLFF.

The chain couples TRBV20-1 to TRBJ2-1; D ambiguous. V lost 0 bases and J 6 bases, leaving 15 bases between the germline ends. CDR1 and CDR2 (germline): DFQATT, SNEGSKA (reference sequence). The CDR3 spans 15 residues. CDR3 DNA: TGCAGTGCTAGAGATCGTAGGGCCCCTTCCAATGAGCAGTTCTTC. Amino acids: CSARDRRAPSNEQFF.

The chain employs TRBV6-5 and TRBJ1-6, with no clear D. There are 14 residues in the CDR3. Trimming took off 5 bases at V and 8 bases at J, with 13 bases between the two ends. Germline V gene sequence: CDR1 MNHEY, CDR2 SVGAGI. For the CDR3, the DNA is TGTGCCAGCAGTCGGACCCCTGGGGATTCACCCCTCCACTTT. Its translation: CASSRTPGDSPLHF.

V and J are TRBV10-3 and TRBJ1-6; D gene ambiguous. V was trimmed by 6 bases and J by 0 bases, leaving 6 bases between them. CDR1 is ENHRY and CDR2 is SYGVKD in the germline V gene. The CDR3 consists of 14 residues. Here the CDR3 reads CAIRGSSYNSPLHF. Here the CDR3 DNA reads TGTGCCATCAGGGGAAGCTCCTATAATTCACCCCTCCACTTT.

The V and J genes are TRBV7-8 and TRBJ1-1, with no clear D. V lost 1 base and J lost 0, with 6 bases in between. Germline V gives CDR1 SGHVS, CDR2 FQNEAQ. This CDR3 spans 14 amino acids. The DNA of the CDR3 is TGTGCCAGCAGCTTAGAACTCATGAACACTGAAGCTTTCTTT. The encoded protein is CASSLELMNTEAFF.

This clonotype appeared once. The rearrangement uses TRBV29-1 and TRBJ2-3, with 7 positions matching TRBD2. V dropped 4 bases and J dropped 6; count of bases not matched to a gene: 1. Germline loops: CDR1 SQVTM, CDR2 ANQGSEA. The CDR3 is 11 residues long. For the CDR3, the DNA is TGCAGCGTTGTGGGGGGGGATACGCAGTATTTT. The encoded protein is CSVVGGDTQYF.

The rearrangement joins TRBV20-1 to TRBJ2-7; tentative D call: TRBD1 (5 bases). The CDR3 consists of 13 residues. Germline CDR1 reads DFQATT; CDR2 reads SNEGSKA (reference sequence). V gave up 5 bases and J gave up 0 bases, with 11 bases separating them. The CDR3 DNA reads TGCAGTGCTCCCGAAGGACACTCCTACGAGCAGTACTTC. Translating gives CSAPEGHSYEQYF.

This clonotype appeared a few times. The rearrangement joins TRBV7-9 to TRBJ2-1; 8 bases are shared with TRBD2. Trimming cost V 5 bases and J 5 bases; bases outside gene matches: 5. Germline assignment: CDR1 SEHNR and CDR2 FQNEAQ (reference sequence). The CDR3 length is 14 residues. CDR3 in DNA: TGTGCCAGCAGCCTGCGGGGGGACCACAATGAGCAGTTCTTC. Its protein is CASSLRGDHNEQFF.

This clonotype was seen more than once but under ten times. The chain uses TRBV7-2 and TRBJ2-7; TRBD2 aligns across 11 bases. The length of the CDR3 is 15 residues. From germline, CDR1 is SGHTA and CDR2 FQGNSA. V lost 5 bases, J lost 0 bases, and 3 bases stayed unmatched. The CDR3 DNA follows: TGTGCCAGCAGCCCTAGCGGGAGGAGCTCCTACGAGCAGTACTTC. This gives the protein CASSPSGRSSYEQYF.

The rearrangement uses TRBV12-3 or TRBV12-4 and TRBJ1-3; D gene ambiguous. This CDR3 contains 15 residues. Trimming stripped 2 bases from V and 0 bases from J, with 8 bases between. Written as DNA, the CDR3 is TGTGCCAGCAGTTTACACGGAAACTCTGGAAACACCATATATTTT. It codes for CASSLHGNSGNTIYF.

The V call is TRBV20-1, the J call TRBJ2-3, with 11 positions matching TRBD2. Per the germline V gene, CDR1 is DFQATT and CDR2 is SNEGSKA (reference sequence). The ends lost 0 bases at V and 4 bases at J; junction bases unmatched: 6. The CDR3 has 16 amino acids. DNA for the CDR3: TGCAGTGCTAGAGAAGATAGCGGGGGGGAGGCAGATACGCAGTATTTT. Its protein product is CSAREDSGGEADTQYF.

This clonotype turned up a few times. V gene TRBV12-3 or TRBV12-4 combines with J gene TRBJ2-1, with 13 bases identical to TRBD2. Unmatched junction bases numbered 10, after V lost 5 bases and J lost 9 bases. The CDR3 loop spans 16 amino acids. The CDR3 sequence: CASSPYRLAGGGEQFF. The CDR3 nucleotides are TGTGCCAGCAGTCCCTACCGACTAGCGGGAGGAGGTGAGCAGTTCTTC.

This clonotype turned up a few times. The chain has TRBV11-2 and TRBJ2-1; D is unclear. Germline-derived CDR1 and CDR2 are SGHAT and FQNNGV. V lost 0 bases and J lost 8, with 5 bases in between. The CDR3 spans 12 residues. The chain's CDR3 is CASSLDQHEQFF. The CDR3 nucleotides read TGTGCCAGCAGCTTAGATCAACATGAGCAGTTCTTC. The full variable domain, in which reference TRBV11-2 and TRBJ2-1 provide the parts outside the CDR3, is EAGVAQSPRYKIIEKRQSVAFWCNPISGHATLYWYQQILGQGPKLLIQFQNNGVVDDSQLPKDRFSAERLKGVDSTLKIQPAKLEDSAVYLCASSLDQHEQFFGPGTRLTVL.